The 9 T cell receptor beta chains listed next were all sequenced from one sample in a study of T-cell memory formation after mild COVID-19. TCRdb ran MiXCR on the 5' RACE reads and lists one entry per CDR3 protein. Of fewer than 350,000 distinct CDR3 sequences listed, 13% to 15% are singletons. The sample comprised PBMCs or a T cell subset sorted from them (not recorded which). The receptors were gathered from a man aged 18 to 30 who had mild COVID-19 (a few samples of this study predate the infection). Cell type and time point are not known.

This clonotype was counted between two and nine times. The chain employs TRBV5-5 and TRBJ2-5; D possibly corresponds to TRBD1 (5 bases). V was shortened by 4 bases and J by 2 bases, with 12 bases between the two germline ends. The CDR3 covers 14 residues. Looked up from germline, CDR1 is SGHKS and CDR2 is YYEKEE (reference sequence). This chain's CDR3 is CASSQGANQETQYF. The CDR3 DNA reads TGTGCCAGCAGCCAAGGGGCCAATCAAGAGACCCAGTACTTC.

The J gene is TRBJ1-1, the V gene TRBV10-3; the D is unclear. Between the trimmed V and J ends, which lost 0 bases and 7 bases, there was a span of 3 bases. Germline CDR1 and CDR2: ENHRY and SYGVKD. The CDR3 runs to 11 residues. CDR3: CAISESSEAFF. The DNA for the CDR3 is TGTGCCATCAGTGAGTCCAGTGAAGCTTTCTTT.

This clonotype occurred a few times. This chain connects TRBV7-2 to TRBJ1-2; D not resolved. Per the germline V gene, CDR1 is SGHTA and CDR2 is FQGNSA. The CDR3 is 15 residues long. Deletions cut 7 bases from V and 8 bases from J, with 23 bases between. This CDR3 reads CASTSGPSRKGGYTF. CDR3 bases: TGTGCCAGCACCAGTGGACCGTCAAGAAAGGGCGGCTACACCTTC.

In this sample, this clonotype turned up a few times. V is TRBV20-1 and J is TRBJ2-5, with 7 bases identical to TRBD2. Germline V CDR1 and CDR2: DFQATT, SNEGSKA (reference sequence). After removal of 4 bases from V and 3 bases from J, the junction contained 8 bases not matched to a gene. The CDR3 is 14 residues long. The CDR3 is CSANSGAYKETQYF. The CDR3 coding sequence is TGCAGTGCTAACAGCGGGGCGTACAAAGAGACCCAGTACTTC.

This clonotype was detected only a few times. The V and J genes are TRBV21-1 and TRBJ1-5; the D call in the table, TRBD1, was not verified against the DNA. TRBV21-1 is a documented pseudogene. The CDR3 consists of 16 residues. This CDR3 reads CASSKTRGVPNQPQHF. The CDR3 DNA is TGTGCCAGCAGCAAAACGCGGGGGGTACCCAATCAGCCCCAGCATTTT.

The chain is built from TRBV7-2 and TRBJ2-3; TRBD2 agrees at 8 bases. V gave up 5 bases and J gave up 5 bases; unmatched junction bases: 6. The CDR3 has 14 residues. CDR1 SGHTA and CDR2 FQGNSA come from the germline V gene. The CDR3 loop reads CASSRTSSGDTQYF. CDR3 DNA sequence: TGTGCCAGCAGCCGGACTAGCTCGGGAGATACGCAGTATTTT. Together with reference TRBV7-2 and TRBJ2-3, the CDR3 gives the full variable domain: GAGVSQSPSNKVTEKGKDVELRCDPISGHTALYWYRQSLGQGLEFLIYFQGNSAPDKSGLPSDRFSAERTGGSVSTLTIQRTQQEDSAVYLCASSRTSSGDTQYFGPGTRLTVL.

This chain uses TRBV12-3 or TRBV12-4 with TRBJ2-2, with D tentatively TRBD2 (5 bases). This CDR3 has 16 amino acids. Between the trimmed V and J ends, which lost 3 bases and 6 bases, there was a span of 17 bases. The CDR3 here is CASSLLVLRVPGELFF. DNA of the CDR3: TGTGCCAGCAGTTTGCTTGTACTGCGGGTCCCCGGGGAGCTGTTTTTT.

This clonotype was observed a few times. This rearrangement joins TRBV10-3 to TRBJ1-1; D possibly corresponds to TRBD1 (6 bases). The CDR3 covers 14 residues. Germline loops: CDR1 ENHRY, CDR2 SYGVKD. Trimming stripped 4 bases from V and 5 bases from J, with 14 bases between. In DNA, the CDR3 is TGTGCCATCAGTGTGTCAGGGGATGCGACTGAAGCTTTCTTT. This codes for CAISVSGDATEAFF.

The gene calls are TRBV25-1 and TRBJ2-3; D gene uncertain. Germline CDR1 is MGHDK and CDR2 is SYGVNS. The CDR3 loop spans 18 amino acids. V dropped 2 bases and J dropped 6 bases, with 24 bases sitting between them. In nucleotides, the CDR3 is TGTGCCAGCAGTGAAAATTCTCGGGCCAGTGCACCTTGGGATACGCAGTATTTT. Its protein product is CASSENSRASAPWDTQYF.